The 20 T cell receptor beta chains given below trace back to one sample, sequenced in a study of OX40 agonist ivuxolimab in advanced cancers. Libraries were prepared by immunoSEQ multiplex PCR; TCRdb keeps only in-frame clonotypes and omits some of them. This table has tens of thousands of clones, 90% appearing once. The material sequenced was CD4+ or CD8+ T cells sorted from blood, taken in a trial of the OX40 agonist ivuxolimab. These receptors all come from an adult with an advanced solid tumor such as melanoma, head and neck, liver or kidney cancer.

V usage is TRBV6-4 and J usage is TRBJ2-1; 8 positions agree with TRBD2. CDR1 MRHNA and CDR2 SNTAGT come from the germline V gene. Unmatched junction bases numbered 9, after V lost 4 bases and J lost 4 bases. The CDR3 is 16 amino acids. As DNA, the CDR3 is TGTGCCAGCAGTGTGAATAGCGGGACCACATACAATGAGCAGTTCTTC. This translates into CASSVNSGTTYNEQFF.

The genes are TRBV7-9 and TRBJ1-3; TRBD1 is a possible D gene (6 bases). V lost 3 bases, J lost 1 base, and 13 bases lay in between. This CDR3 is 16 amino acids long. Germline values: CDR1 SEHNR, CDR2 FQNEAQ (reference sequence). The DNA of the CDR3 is TGTGCCAGCAGCTTGAGGACAGAACGGTCTGGAAACACCATATATTTT. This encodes CASSLRTERSGNTIYF. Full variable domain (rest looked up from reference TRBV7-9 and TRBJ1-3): DTGVSQNPRHKITKRGQNVTFRCDPISEHNRLYWYRQTLGQGPEFLTYFQNEAQLEKSRLLSDRFSAERPKGSFSTLEIQRTEQGDSAMYLCASSLRTERSGNTIYFGEGSWLTVV.

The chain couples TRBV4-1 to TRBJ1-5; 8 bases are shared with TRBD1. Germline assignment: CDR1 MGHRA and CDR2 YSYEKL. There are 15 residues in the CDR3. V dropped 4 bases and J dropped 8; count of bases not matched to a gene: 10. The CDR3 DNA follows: TGCGCCAGCAGCCCGAAACTGACAGGGGACGAGCCCCAGCATTTT. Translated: CASSPKLTGDEPQHF.

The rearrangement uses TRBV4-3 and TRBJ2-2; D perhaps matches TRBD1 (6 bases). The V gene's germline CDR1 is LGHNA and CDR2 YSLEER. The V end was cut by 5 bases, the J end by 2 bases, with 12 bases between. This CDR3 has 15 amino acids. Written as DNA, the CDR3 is TGCGCCAGCAGCTTGGACAGATCTAACACCGGGGAGCTGTTTTTT. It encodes CASSLDRSNTGELFF.

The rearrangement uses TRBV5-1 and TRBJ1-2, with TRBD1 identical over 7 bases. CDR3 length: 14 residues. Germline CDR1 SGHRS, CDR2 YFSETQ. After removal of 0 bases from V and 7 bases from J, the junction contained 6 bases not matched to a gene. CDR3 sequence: CASSLGDSNPGYTF. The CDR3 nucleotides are TGCGCCAGCAGCTTGGGGGACAGCAATCCTGGCTACACCTTC.

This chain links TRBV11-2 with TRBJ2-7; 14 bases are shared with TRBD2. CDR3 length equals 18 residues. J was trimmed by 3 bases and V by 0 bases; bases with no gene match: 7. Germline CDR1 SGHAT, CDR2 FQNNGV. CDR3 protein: CASSLEGTSGSWVYEQYF. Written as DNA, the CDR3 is TGTGCCAGCAGCTTAGAGGGGACTAGCGGGAGTTGGGTCTACGAGCAGTACTTC.

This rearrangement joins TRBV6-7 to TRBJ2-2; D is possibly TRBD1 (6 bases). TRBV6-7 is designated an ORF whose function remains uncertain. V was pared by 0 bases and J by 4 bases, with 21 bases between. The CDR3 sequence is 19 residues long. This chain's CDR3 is CASSYSETTQGNVTGELFF. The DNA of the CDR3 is TGTGCCAGCAGTTACTCGGAAACAACACAGGGAAATGTCACCGGGGAGCTGTTTTTT.

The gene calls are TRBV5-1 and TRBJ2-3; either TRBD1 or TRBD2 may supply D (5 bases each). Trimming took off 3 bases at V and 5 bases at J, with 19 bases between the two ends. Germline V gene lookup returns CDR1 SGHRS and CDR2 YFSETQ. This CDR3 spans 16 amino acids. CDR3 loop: CASSSDSSRAGDTQYF. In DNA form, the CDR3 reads TGCGCCAGCAGCTCGGATTCGTCCAGGGCGGGAGATACGCAGTATTTT.

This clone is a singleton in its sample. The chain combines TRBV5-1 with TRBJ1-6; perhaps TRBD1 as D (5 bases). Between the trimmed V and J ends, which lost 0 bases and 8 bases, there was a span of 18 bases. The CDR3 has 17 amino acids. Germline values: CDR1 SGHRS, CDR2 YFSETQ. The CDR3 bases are TGCGCCAGCAGCTTGGCCCAGCAGGGCGGGATGGATTCACCCCTCCACTTT. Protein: CASSLAQQGGMDSPLHF.

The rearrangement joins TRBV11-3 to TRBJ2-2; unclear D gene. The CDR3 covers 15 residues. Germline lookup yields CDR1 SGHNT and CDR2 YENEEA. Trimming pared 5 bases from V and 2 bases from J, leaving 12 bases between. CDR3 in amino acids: CASSPSRFNTGELFF. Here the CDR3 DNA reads TGTGCCAGCAGCCCGAGCCGATTCAACACCGGGGAGCTGTTTTTT. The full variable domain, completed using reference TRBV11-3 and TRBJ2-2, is EAGVVQSPRYKIIEKKQPVAFWCNPISGHNTLYWYLQNLGQGPELLIRYENEEAVDDSQLPKDRFSAERLKGVDSTLKIQPAELGDSAVYLCASSPSRFNTGELFFGEGSRLTVL.

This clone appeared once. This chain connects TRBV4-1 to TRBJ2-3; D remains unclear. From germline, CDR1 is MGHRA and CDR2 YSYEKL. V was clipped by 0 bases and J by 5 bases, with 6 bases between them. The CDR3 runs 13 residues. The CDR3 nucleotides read TGCGCCAGCAGCCAAGACTTCCGAGATACGCAGTATTTT. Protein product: CASSQDFRDTQYF.

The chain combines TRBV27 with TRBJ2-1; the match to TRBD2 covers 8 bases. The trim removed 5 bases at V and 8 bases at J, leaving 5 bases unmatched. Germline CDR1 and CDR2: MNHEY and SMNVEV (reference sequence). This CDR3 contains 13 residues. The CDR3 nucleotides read TGTGCCAGCAGTCCGACTAGCGTGCATGAGCAGTTCTTC. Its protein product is CASSPTSVHEQFF.

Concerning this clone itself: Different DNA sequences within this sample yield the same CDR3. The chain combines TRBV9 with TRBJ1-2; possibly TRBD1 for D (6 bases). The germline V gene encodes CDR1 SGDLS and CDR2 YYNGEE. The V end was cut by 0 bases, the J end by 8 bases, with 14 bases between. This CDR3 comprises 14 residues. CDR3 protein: CASSVGGGLRGYTF. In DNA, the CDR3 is TGTGCCAGCAGCGTAGGGGGGGGGCTACGGGGCTACACCTTC.

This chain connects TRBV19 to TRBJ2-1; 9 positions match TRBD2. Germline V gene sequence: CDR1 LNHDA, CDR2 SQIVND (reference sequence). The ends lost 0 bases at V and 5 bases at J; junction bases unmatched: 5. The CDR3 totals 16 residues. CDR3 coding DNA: TGTGCCAGTAGTATAGATTGGCTAGCGGGAAACAATGAGCAGTTCTTC. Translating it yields CASSIDWLAGNNEQFF. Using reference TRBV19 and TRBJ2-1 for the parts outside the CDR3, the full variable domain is DGGITQSPKYLFRKEGQNVTLSCEQNLNHDAMYWYRQDPGQGLRLIYYSQIVNDFQKGDIAEGYSVSREKKESFPLTVTSAQKNPTAFYLCASSIDWLAGNNEQFFGPGTRLTVL.

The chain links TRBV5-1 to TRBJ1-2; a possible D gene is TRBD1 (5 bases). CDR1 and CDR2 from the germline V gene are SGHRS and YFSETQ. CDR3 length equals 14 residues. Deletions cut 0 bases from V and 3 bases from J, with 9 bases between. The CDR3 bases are TGCGCCAGCAGCTTGGAAGTGACAGACTATGGCTACACCTTC. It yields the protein CASSLEVTDYGYTF.

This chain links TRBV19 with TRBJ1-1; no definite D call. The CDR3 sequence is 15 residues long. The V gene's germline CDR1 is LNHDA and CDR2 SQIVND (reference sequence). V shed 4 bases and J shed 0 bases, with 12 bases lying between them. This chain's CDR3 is CASSTPGLLNTEAFF. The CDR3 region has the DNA TGTGCCAGTAGTACCCCGGGTTTGCTGAACACTGAAGCTTTCTTT.

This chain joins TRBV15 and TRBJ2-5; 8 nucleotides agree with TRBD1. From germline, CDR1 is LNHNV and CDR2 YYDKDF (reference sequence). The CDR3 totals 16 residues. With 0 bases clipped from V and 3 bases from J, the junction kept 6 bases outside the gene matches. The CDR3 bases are TGTGCCACCAGCAGAGAACGCCTGACAGGGGAAGAGACCCAGTACTTC. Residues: CATSRERLTGEETQYF.

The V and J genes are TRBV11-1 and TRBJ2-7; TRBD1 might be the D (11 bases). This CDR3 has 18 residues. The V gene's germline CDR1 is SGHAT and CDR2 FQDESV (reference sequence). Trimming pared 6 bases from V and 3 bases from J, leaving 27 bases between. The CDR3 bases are TGTGCCAGCAGTCGGGACAGGGGGGAACTAGCGGGATTCTACGAGCAGTACTTC. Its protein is CASSRDRGELAGFYEQYF. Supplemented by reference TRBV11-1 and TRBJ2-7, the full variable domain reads EAEVAQSPRYKITEKSQAVAFWCDPISGHATLYWYRQILGQGPELLVQFQDESVVDDSQLPKDRFSAERLKGVDSTLKIQPAELGDSAMYLCASSRDRGELAGFYEQYFGPGTRLTVT.

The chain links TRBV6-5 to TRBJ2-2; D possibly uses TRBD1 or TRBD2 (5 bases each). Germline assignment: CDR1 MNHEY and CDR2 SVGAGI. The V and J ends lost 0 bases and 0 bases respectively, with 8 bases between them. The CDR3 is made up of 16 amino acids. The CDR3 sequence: CASSYSGRSNTGELFF. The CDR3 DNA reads TGTGCCAGCAGTTACTCGGGACGCTCGAACACCGGGGAGCTGTTTTTT.

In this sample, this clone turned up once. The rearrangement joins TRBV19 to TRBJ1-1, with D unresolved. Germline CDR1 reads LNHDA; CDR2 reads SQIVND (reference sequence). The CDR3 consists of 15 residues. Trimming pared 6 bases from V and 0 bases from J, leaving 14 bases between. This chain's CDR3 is CASSLTESMNTEAFF. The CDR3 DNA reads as TGTGCCAGTAGCCTCACAGAGAGTATGAACACTGAAGCTTTCTTT.